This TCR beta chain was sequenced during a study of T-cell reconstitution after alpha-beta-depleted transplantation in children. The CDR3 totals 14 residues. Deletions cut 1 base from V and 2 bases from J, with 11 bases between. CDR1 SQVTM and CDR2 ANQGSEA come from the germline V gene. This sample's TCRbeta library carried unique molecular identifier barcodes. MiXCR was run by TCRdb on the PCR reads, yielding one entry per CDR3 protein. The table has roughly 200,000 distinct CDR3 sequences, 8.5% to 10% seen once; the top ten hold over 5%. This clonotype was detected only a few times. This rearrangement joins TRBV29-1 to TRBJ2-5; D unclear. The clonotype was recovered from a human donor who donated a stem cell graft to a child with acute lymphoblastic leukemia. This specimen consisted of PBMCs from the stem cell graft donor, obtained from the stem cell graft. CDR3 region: CSVEGVQLQETQYF. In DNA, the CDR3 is TGCAGCGTTGAAGGGGTACAGCTTCAAGAGACCCAGTACTTC.